This T cell receptor beta chain was recovered during a study of T-cell reconstitution after alpha-beta-depleted transplantation in children. The CDR3 spans 13 residues. V shed 2 bases and J shed 7 bases, with 11 bases lying between them. Looked up from germline, CDR1 is MNHNY and CDR2 is SVGAGI (reference sequence). Preparing the TCRbeta library involved the use of unique molecular identifiers. One entry per CDR3 protein results from TCRdb running MiXCR on the PCR reads. The sample contains around 340,000 distinct CDR3 sequences, about an eighth of which appear only once. This receptor was identified in a human donor who donated a stem cell graft to a child with Fanconi anemia. The sample here was PBMCs, taken from the stem cell graft. The chain combines TRBV6-6 with TRBJ1-1; possibly TRBD1 for D (5 bases). The CDR3 here is CASSYVRGLEAFF. The CDR3 region has the DNA TGTGCCAGCAGTTACGTGCGGGGCCTTGAAGCTTTCTTT.